The next 28 T cell receptor beta chains were all read from a single sample in a study of shared clonotypes between healthy human individuals. Generated by immunoSEQ multiplex PCR, the TCRdb table keeps only in-frame clones and is missing some. The data contain about 510,000 clones, 75% to 85% of them seen just once; the ten biggest clones take up 10% to 15%. Sequenced: PBMCs. Source of these receptors: a woman in her thirties or forties in good health. Some clones in this sample may be carry-over from other donors' samples.

The genes are TRBV18 and TRBJ1-1; unclear D gene. V gave up 4 bases and J gave up 1 base, with 7 bases separating them. The CDR3 runs to 13 residues. Germline-derived CDR1 and CDR2 are KGHSH and LQKENI. In DNA, the CDR3 is TGTGCCAGCTCACTTCAAGCGAACACTGAAGCTTTCTTT. This codes for CASSLQANTEAFF.

The chain carries TRBV29-1 and TRBJ1-2; D possibly corresponds to TRBD1 (6 bases). The CDR3 totals 11 residues. The germline gives CDR1 SQVTM, CDR2 ANQGSEA. The CDR3 reads CSHRVEDGYTF. DNA of the CDR3: TGCAGTCACAGGGTGGAGGATGGCTACACCTTC. Variable domain in full (rest from reference TRBV29-1 and TRBJ1-2): SAVISQKPSRDICQRGTSLTIQCQVDSQVTMMFWYRQQPGQSLTLIATANQGSEATYESGFVIDKFPISRPNLTFSTLTVSNMSPEDSSIYLCSHRVEDGYTFGSGTRLTVV.

J is TRBJ1-3 and V is TRBV7-2, with D perhaps TRBD1 (5 bases). V lost 5 bases and J lost 4, with 15 bases in between. This CDR3 spans 15 amino acids. Germline CDR1 and CDR2: SGHTA and FQGNSA. The CDR3 protein is CASSAVGVIGNTIYF. The CDR3 bases are TGTGCCAGCAGCGCGGTAGGGGTTATCGGAAACACCATATATTTT.

This clone was seen only a few times. The chain recombines TRBV18 with TRBJ1-3, with D hard to call. Trimming cost V 2 bases and J 0 bases, with 5 bases left between them. The CDR3 runs 14 residues. Germline V gene data show CDR1 as KGHSH and CDR2 as LQKENI. CDR3 sequence (DNA): TGTGCCAGCTCACCAGGGCTCTCTGGAAACACCATATATTTT. This translates into CASSPGLSGNTIYF.

This rearrangement joins TRBV5-1 to TRBJ2-1; D is uncertain. Germline V gene lookup returns CDR1 SGHRS and CDR2 YFSETQ. Deletions cut 0 bases from V and 0 bases from J, with 13 bases between. The length of the CDR3 is 17 residues. The CDR3 protein is CASSLGTGGSSYNEQFF. The CDR3 DNA follows: TGCGCCAGCAGCTTGGGGACGGGCGGAAGCTCCTACAATGAGCAGTTCTTC.

The V and J genes are TRBV11-3 and TRBJ2-1, with 10 bases matching TRBD2. CDR1 SGHNT and CDR2 YENEEA come from the germline V gene. Trimming took 5 bases from V and 6 from J; bases not matched to a gene: 4. This CDR3 is built from 14 residues. The CDR3 loop reads CASSVSGRANEQFF. CDR3 bases: TGTGCCAGCAGCGTCAGCGGGAGGGCCAATGAGCAGTTCTTC.

J is TRBJ1-4 and V is TRBV28; 9 bases fit TRBD1. Germline values: CDR1 MDHEN, CDR2 SYDVKM. There are 13 residues in the CDR3. The trim removed 6 bases at V and 8 bases at J, leaving 4 bases unmatched. Here the CDR3 reads CASREQGAEKLFF. The CDR3 DNA is TGTGCCAGCAGGGAACAGGGGGCCGAAAAACTGTTTTTT.

The V gene is TRBV25-1, the J gene TRBJ1-5; D is perhaps TRBD1 (6 bases). V was trimmed by 8 bases and J by 3 bases, leaving 14 bases between them. The CDR3 has 14 amino acids. Germline loops: CDR1 MGHDK, CDR2 SYGVNS. In DNA form, the CDR3 reads TGTGCCAGCTCCGAGGCAGGGGACAATCAGCCCCAGCATTTT. As protein: CASSEAGDNQPQHF.

The J gene is TRBJ2-2, the V gene TRBV28; TRBD2 agrees at 8 bases. Germline trimming cut 6 bases from V and 4 bases from J; bases unmatched to any gene: 10. There are 16 residues in the CDR3. Germline loops: CDR1 MDHEN, CDR2 SYDVKM. CDR3 loop: CASRRRAGDPTGELFF. Here the CDR3 DNA reads TGTGCCAGCAGGCGGCGAGCGGGAGACCCCACCGGGGAGCTGTTTTTT.

The genes are TRBV9 and TRBJ2-3; the D gene is possibly TRBD2 (5 bases). The CDR3 runs to 13 residues. The V gene's germline CDR1 is SGDLS and CDR2 YYNGEE. V was cut by 3 bases and J by 2 bases, with 7 bases left in between. Written as DNA, the CDR3 is TGTGCCAGCAGCGGTAGCGACACAGATACGCAGTATTTT. Translated, it gives CASSGSDTDTQYF.

The chain uses TRBV19 and TRBJ2-2, with D hard to call. This CDR3 spans 14 amino acids. Trimming left V 6 bases short and J 0 bases short, with 8 bases between. Germline V gene sequence: CDR1 LNHDA, CDR2 SQIVND (reference sequence). The CDR3 region is CASRLTANTGELFF. CDR3 nucleotides: TGTGCCAGTAGGCTTACAGCGAACACCGGGGAGCTGTTTTTT.

This clone was detected once. The CDR3 region has the DNA TGTGCCAGCAGTGAACTACTAGCGGGAGGGTGGTATGAGCAGTTCTTC. Translated: CASSELLAGGWYEQFF. The chain links TRBV6-1 to TRBJ2-1; 13 bases align to TRBD2. CDR1 is MNHNS and CDR2 is SASEGT in the germline V gene. The J segment lost 8 bases and the V segment lost 2 bases, leaving 6 bases of the junction unmatched. The CDR3 is 16 residues long.

The genes are TRBV5-4 and TRBJ1-2; 7 bases map to TRBD1. The J segment lost 3 bases and the V segment lost 3 bases, leaving 8 bases of the junction unmatched. The CDR3 runs 15 residues. Germline V gene data show CDR1 as SGHNT and CDR2 as YYREEE (reference sequence). Here the CDR3 reads CASSSGTAADYGYTF. CDR3 sequence (DNA): TGTGCCAGCAGCTCCGGGACAGCAGCCGACTATGGCTACACCTTC.

This clone appeared once. The genes are TRBV29-1 and TRBJ1-2; D not certain. V shed 3 bases and J shed 2 bases, with 10 bases lying between them. The germline V gene encodes CDR1 SQVTM and CDR2 ANQGSEA. CDR3 length: 13 amino acids. The CDR3 nucleotides are TGCAGCGTTGATTTTGACATCAACTATGGCTACACCTTC. Protein sequence: CSVDFDINYGYTF.

CDR3: CASSTGQMDNEQFF. Here the CDR3 DNA reads TGCGCCAGCTCGACAGGCCAAATGGACAATGAGCAGTTCTTC. This chain links TRBV5-1 with TRBJ2-1, with D maybe TRBD1 (6 bases). V lost 7 bases and J 5 bases, leaving 16 bases between the germline ends. The CDR3 is 14 residues long. The germline CDR1 and CDR2 sequences are SGHRS and YFSETQ.

In the case of this clone: One end of the junction fails to match germline, which may point to a read error. The rearrangement links TRBV7-7 to TRBJ2-2; 9 bases are shared with TRBD1. Germline values: CDR1 SSHAT, CDR2 FNYEAQ (reference sequence). The CDR3 length is 16 residues. CDR3: CASSLLGQGSTGELFF. CDR3 in DNA: TGTGCTAGCAGCTTACTCGGACAGGGGAGCACCGGGGAGCTGTTTTTT.

This rearrangement joins TRBV2 to TRBJ2-1; the D gene is possibly TRBD1 (6 bases). V was cut by 7 bases and J by 6 bases, with 22 bases left in between. The CDR3 is 16 residues long. Germline V gene sequence: CDR1 SNHLY, CDR2 FYNNEI. CDR3 residues: CASKFRGGTHTNEQFF. Here the CDR3 DNA reads TGTGCCAGCAAATTTCGTGGGGGCACCCACACCAATGAGCAGTTCTTC.

The chain joins TRBV7-9 to TRBJ1-1, with D perhaps matching TRBD1 (6 bases). V lost 4 bases to trimming and J lost 3 bases, with 12 bases between them. Germline CDR1 and CDR2: SEHNR and FQNEAQ (reference sequence). The length of the CDR3 is 14 residues. CDR3 DNA: TGTGCCAGCAGCTCAGGGGTGGTTGACACTGAAGCTTTCTTT. Amino acids: CASSSGVVDTEAFF.

The chain has TRBV5-4 and TRBJ2-3; D unclear. Trimming removed 0 bases at V and 6 bases at J, with 8 bases between. The germline V gene has CDR1 SGHNT and CDR2 YYREEE (reference sequence). The CDR3 spans 13 residues. The CDR3 region is CASSLARGDTQYF. The CDR3 DNA follows: TGTGCCAGCAGCTTGGCCCGTGGGGATACGCAGTATTTT.

The sample holds one count of this clone. The rearrangement links TRBV29-1 to TRBJ2-1, with 10 bases that match TRBD2. Unmatched junction bases numbered 5, after V lost 7 bases and J lost 2 bases. The CDR3 totals 14 residues. The germline gives CDR1 SQVTM, CDR2 ANQGSEA. The CDR3 DNA reads TGCAGCGCCACGGGACTAGCGACCTACAATGAGCAGTTCTTC. The encoded protein is CSATGLATYNEQFF.

V gene TRBV28 combines with J gene TRBJ1-5; D is unresolved. Trimming left V 2 bases short and J 7 bases short, with 12 bases between. This CDR3 contains 14 residues. The germline gives CDR1 MDHEN, CDR2 SYDVKM. CDR3 protein: CASSLGRVGQPQHF. The CDR3 nucleotides are TGTGCCAGCAGTTTAGGTAGGGTCGGGCAGCCCCAGCATTTT.

This clone was seen a few times. The gene calls are TRBV27 and TRBJ1-1; D is perhaps TRBD1 (5 bases). Trimming shortened V by 2 bases and J by 3 bases, and 7 bases separated the two germline ends. The CDR3 covers 13 residues. Germline lookup yields CDR1 MNHEY and CDR2 SMNVEV (reference sequence). This CDR3 is CASSLAGHTEAFF. The DNA of the CDR3 is TGTGCCAGCAGTTTAGCAGGGCACACTGAAGCTTTCTTT.

This clone was seen only once. The chain has TRBV6-1 and TRBJ2-7; 9 nucleotides match TRBD1. Germline CDR1 MNHNS, CDR2 SASEGT. V shed 8 bases, J shed 3 bases, and the junction held 5 bases outside the gene matches. The CDR3 runs 13 residues. CDR3 coding DNA: TGTGCCAGCCAGGACAGGGGACTCTACGAGCAGTACTTC. Residues: CASQDRGLYEQYF.

The rearrangement links TRBV2 to TRBJ1-5; the match to TRBD1 covers 8 bases. CDR1 is SNHLY and CDR2 is FYNNEI in the germline V gene. After removal of 3 bases from V and 7 bases from J, the junction contained 5 bases not matched to a gene. The CDR3 is made up of 14 amino acids. The CDR3 region is CASSDRTGYQPQHF. CDR3 nucleotide sequence: TGTGCCAGCAGTGACCGGACAGGGTACCAGCCCCAGCATTTT.

This chain joins TRBV7-8 and TRBJ2-7; no reliable D call. This CDR3 is built from 12 residues. The V and J ends lost 1 base and 4 bases respectively, with 5 bases between them. The germline V gene has CDR1 SGHVS and CDR2 FQNEAQ. CDR3 in DNA: TGTGCCAGCAGCTTAGTTGTGTACGAGCAGTACTTC. Amino acid sequence: CASSLVVYEQYF.

The CDR3 DNA reads TGTGCCAGCAGCCCGGCAGCAGGGGCCCCGAAGTACTTC. Translating gives CASSPAAGAPKYF. This chain links TRBV5-6 with TRBJ2-7, with D possibly TRBD1 on 6 matching bases. This CDR3 has 13 amino acids. Trimming took 4 bases from V and 11 from J, leaving 19 bases between them. Per germline, CDR1 SGHDT and CDR2 YYEEEE.

As to this clone: The sample has other DNA sequences that encode this CDR3 too. This chain uses TRBV27 with TRBJ2-1; possible D gene TRBD2, 5 bases. Germline CDR1 is MNHEY and CDR2 is SMNVEV (reference sequence). V was clipped by 6 bases and J by 6 bases, with 12 bases between them. This CDR3 contains 13 residues. The CDR3 DNA reads as TGTGCCAGCAGCCTATCTAGCTTCAATGAGCAGTTCTTC. It is translated as CASSLSSFNEQFF.

This sequence joins TRBV9 and TRBJ2-3, with D perhaps matching TRBD2 (6 bases). With 3 bases removed from V and 2 bases from J, the gap between germline ends came to 13 bases. Germline values: CDR1 SGDLS, CDR2 YYNGEE. This CDR3 has 15 residues. The CDR3 is CASSASGTPTDTQYF. For the CDR3, the DNA is TGTGCCAGCAGCGCTTCCGGGACTCCCACAGATACGCAGTATTTT.